The 23 T cell receptor beta chains listed next were all sequenced from one sample in a study of cytomegalovirus exposure and HLA in healthy donors. The PCR employed 60 Vbeta primers together with 13 Jbeta primers. TCRdb's copy holds only in-frame clones and misses some; the assay was immunoSEQ multiplex PCR. Of approximately 170,000 clones listed, just under 75% were seen once; the top ten hold about 3.1%. The specimen sequenced was PBMCs. The receptors shown here come from a woman aged 25 to 39 in good health and CMV-seropositive.

This clone was observed a single time. This sequence joins TRBV27 and TRBJ2-7; no definite D call. Deletions cut 8 bases from V and 2 bases from J, with 4 bases between. This CDR3 region has 10 residues. CDR1 is MNHEY and CDR2 is SMNVEV in the germline V gene (reference sequence). The CDR3 loop is CASGPYEQYF. The CDR3 DNA follows: TGTGCCAGCGGGCCCTACGAGCAGTACTTC.

This chain connects TRBV6-1 to TRBJ1-1; TRBD1 matches 7 bases. With 9 bases clipped from V and 5 bases from J, the junction kept 9 bases outside the gene matches. There are 13 residues in the CDR3. Germline CDR1 is MNHNS and CDR2 is SASEGT. DNA for the CDR3: TGTGCCAGATTTAGACAGGGAGGTACTGAAGCTTTCTTT. This sequence encodes CARFRQGGTEAFF.

J is TRBJ1-5 and V is TRBV19; 9 bases match TRBD1. The junction had 11 bases not matched to a gene; V was cut back by 8 bases and J by 6 bases. The CDR3 spans 15 residues. CDR1 LNHDA and CDR2 SQIVND come from the germline V gene (reference sequence). Here the CDR3 reads CASERRDRAPQPQHF. CDR3 sequence (DNA): TGTGCCAGTGAACGCCGGGACAGGGCCCCTCAGCCCCAGCATTTT.

The rearrangement uses TRBV7-9 and TRBJ2-1, with 8 nucleotides matching TRBD2. Germline CDR1 SEHNR, CDR2 FQNEAQ (reference sequence). The CDR3 has 14 amino acids. The ends lost 4 bases at V and 10 bases at J; junction bases unmatched: 9. The CDR3 is CASSYPGGQSEQFF. CDR3 nucleotides: TGTGCCAGCAGCTACCCGGGGGGGCAATCGGAGCAGTTCTTC.

This clone has just a few counts. The chain joins TRBV7-7 to TRBJ2-7; 9 nucleotides align to TRBD1. From germline, CDR1 is SSHAT and CDR2 FNYEAQ (reference sequence). The CDR3 has 15 residues. The V and J ends lost 4 bases and 2 bases, in that order; junction bases with no gene match: 6. The CDR3 loop reads CASSSGTGRTYEQYF. The CDR3 DNA reads TGTGCCAGCAGCTCCGGGACAGGGCGCACCTACGAGCAGTACTTC.

This clone was seen a handful of times. The V call is TRBV7-6, the J call TRBJ2-1; TRBD2 matches 12 bases. The CDR3 is made up of 15 amino acids. In germline, CDR1 is SGHVS, CDR2 FNYEAQ. Trimming removed 4 bases from V and 7 bases from J; junction bases left unmatched: 5. CDR3 sequence: CASSSLAGGGNEQFF. CDR3 DNA sequence: TGTGCCAGCAGCTCACTAGCGGGAGGAGGAAATGAGCAGTTCTTC.

The chain is built from TRBV7-9 and TRBJ1-2; 10 bases agree with TRBD1. CDR3 length equals 15 residues. Trimming took 2 bases from V and 8 from J; bases not matched to a gene: 8. Looked up from germline, CDR1 is SEHNR and CDR2 is FQNEAQ (reference sequence). CDR3 nucleotides: TGTGCCAGCAGCTTAAGGGGACAGGGGCGGGAAGGCTACACCTTC. Protein sequence: CASSLRGQGREGYTF. The entire variable domain, with the rest obtained from reference TRBV7-9 and TRBJ1-2, is as follows: DTGVSQNPRHKITKRGQNVTFRCDPISEHNRLYWYRQTLGQGPEFLTYFQNEAQLEKSRLLSDRFSAERPKGSFSTLEIQRTEQGDSAMYLCASSLRGQGREGYTFGSGTRLTVV.

CDR3 sequence: CASSVGPGQGVYEQYF. The CDR3 nucleotides read TGTGCCAGTAGTGTGGGCCCGGGTCAGGGGGTCTACGAGCAGTACTTC. The chain combines TRBV19 with TRBJ2-7, with 7 positions matching TRBD1. CDR1 LNHDA and CDR2 SQIVND come from the germline V gene (reference sequence). V was pared by 5 bases and J by 3 bases, with 13 bases of the junction left unmatched. The CDR3 runs 16 residues.

This clone has a handful of counts. The V call is TRBV25-1, the J call TRBJ1-4; D remains ambiguous. This CDR3 region has 13 residues. The ends were cut back, 7 bases at V and 8 bases at J, with 14 bases in the middle. Looked up from germline, CDR1 is MGHDK and CDR2 is SYGVNS. CDR3 in DNA: TGTGCCAGCAAAGCGGCAGGTGGGGAAAAACTGTTTTTT. This translates into CASKAAGGEKLFF.

The chain combines TRBV19 with TRBJ1-2; D is perhaps TRBD1 (5 bases). The CDR3 totals 13 residues. The germline gives CDR1 LNHDA, CDR2 SQIVND (reference sequence). The V end was cut by 7 bases, the J end by 3 bases, with 12 bases between. DNA of the CDR3: TGTGCCAGTACCATGCGGGGGTACTATGGCTACACCTTC. This translates into CASTMRGYYGYTF.

The chain employs TRBV28 and TRBJ1-3; tentative D call: TRBD1 (5 bases). The germline V gene has CDR1 MDHEN and CDR2 SYDVKM. V was cut by 5 bases and J by 0 bases, with 11 bases left in between. The CDR3 covers 15 residues. Written as DNA, the CDR3 is TGTGCCAGCAGTGGGGGGTTTAACTCTGGAAACACCATATATTTT. This encodes CASSGGFNSGNTIYF.

This chain joins TRBV5-4 and TRBJ2-5; D possibly corresponds to TRBD1 (6 bases). The V and J ends lost 2 bases and 2 bases respectively, with 10 bases between them. The V gene's germline CDR1 is SGHNT and CDR2 YYREEE (reference sequence). CDR3 length: 14 residues. CDR3 DNA: TGTGCCAGCAGCTTCCGGACAGTTCAAGAGACCCAGTACTTC. This gives the protein CASSFRTVQETQYF.

V gene TRBV11-2 combines with J gene TRBJ1-1, with D perhaps TRBD1 (5 bases). This CDR3 is 15 amino acids long. V was cut by 4 bases and J by 0 bases, with 12 bases left in between. Germline V gene lookup returns CDR1 SGHAT and CDR2 FQNNGV. The CDR3 bases are TGTGCCAGCAGCTCCAGGACATACATGAACACTGAAGCTTTCTTT. Encoded protein: CASSSRTYMNTEAFF.

This clone came up once. The chain employs TRBV6-1 and TRBJ2-7, with 9 bases that match TRBD2. The CDR3 consists of 16 residues. Germline V CDR1 and CDR2: MNHNS, SASEGT. Trimming removed 4 bases from V and 0 bases from J; junction bases left unmatched: 7. The DNA of the CDR3 is TGTGCCAGCAGTGGCACCAGCGGGAGGAGCTCCTACGAGCAGTACTTC. Translation gives CASSGTSGRSSYEQYF.

J is TRBJ2-7 and V is TRBV28; D is perhaps TRBD1 (6 bases). The CDR3 consists of 14 residues. CDR1 and CDR2 (germline): MDHEN, SYDVKM. The V gene lost 3 bases and the J gene lost 3 bases, with 12 bases spanning the gap. In nucleotides, the CDR3 is TGTGCCAGCAGTTTGCTGGGGGCGATCTACGAGCAGTACTTC. Protein product: CASSLLGAIYEQYF.

This clone appeared a few times. At the DNA level, this CDR3 is encoded by other sequences in the same sample as well. The J gene is TRBJ2-2, the V gene TRBV5-1; TRBD2 aligns across 7 bases. The CDR3 loop spans 16 amino acids. Trimming took 0 bases from V and 7 from J; bases not matched to a gene: 9. The germline V gene has CDR1 SGHRS and CDR2 YFSETQ. CDR3 loop: CASSLADERENGELFF. CDR3 DNA: TGCGCCAGCAGCTTGGCCGATGAGCGGGAAAACGGGGAGCTGTTTTTT.

The CDR3 reads CASSFYANTGELFF. The DNA for the CDR3 is TGTGCCAGCAGCTTCTATGCGAACACCGGGGAGCTGTTTTTT. This sequence joins TRBV7-2 and TRBJ2-2, with D unresolved. The CDR3 runs to 14 residues. Deletions cut 3 bases from V and 0 bases from J, with 5 bases between. The germline V gene has CDR1 SGHTA and CDR2 FQGNSA.

This chain joins TRBV5-8 and TRBJ2-1; TRBD1 matches 10 bases. Looked up from germline, CDR1 is SGHTS and CDR2 is YDEGEE. The CDR3 runs 18 residues. V dropped 5 bases and J dropped 2; count of bases not matched to a gene: 13. The CDR3 loop reads CASRLRDRGTIAYNEQFF. The DNA of the CDR3 is TGTGCCAGCAGACTCCGGGACAGGGGTACGATTGCCTACAATGAGCAGTTCTTC.

The chain joins TRBV4-2 to TRBJ2-5, with unresolved D. The assigned J gene may be wrong: the sequence end matches TRBJ2-7 better. From germline, CDR1 is LGHNA and CDR2 YNFKEQ. The CDR3 covers 10 residues. CDR3 amino acids: CASSPSEQYF. In nucleotides, the CDR3 is TGTGCCAGCAGCCCGAGCGAGCAGTACTTC.

V and J are TRBV4-1 and TRBJ1-4; 10 nucleotides agree with TRBD1. Germline V CDR1 and CDR2: MGHRA, YSYEKL. CDR3 size: 17 residues. V was pared by 1 base and J by 5 bases, with 7 bases of the junction left unmatched. The CDR3: CASSQAPPGQGNEKLFF. The DNA for the CDR3 is TGCGCCAGCAGCCAAGCACCACCGGGACAGGGGAATGAAAAACTGTTTTTT.

The chain is built from TRBV21-1 and TRBJ1-1; the table's D call TRBD1 went unverified against the DNA. TRBV21-1 is a recognized pseudogene. There are 17 residues in the CDR3. The CDR3 DNA reads TGTGCCAGCAGCAATTTCGTGCAGGGCCACACGAACACTGAAGCTTTCTTT. Encoded protein: CASSNFVQGHTNTEAFF.

The chain joins TRBV6-6 to TRBJ2-1; D might be TRBD2 (5 bases). V lost 6 bases, J lost 3 bases, and 12 bases lay in between. In germline, CDR1 is MNHNY, CDR2 SVGAGI (reference sequence). This CDR3 comprises 14 residues. The CDR3 is CASSRLEGYNEQFF. Here the CDR3 DNA reads TGTGCCAGCAGCCGCCTCGAGGGCTACAATGAGCAGTTCTTC.

The chain has TRBV28 and TRBJ1-1; D is perhaps TRBD1 (5 bases). The CDR3 consists of 16 residues. The V gene lost 6 bases and the J gene lost 0 bases, with 17 bases spanning the gap. CDR1 MDHEN and CDR2 SYDVKM come from the germline V gene. The CDR3 DNA sequence: TGTGCCAGCAGCTGGACATTCAAATCCATGAACACTGAAGCTTTCTTT. Translated: CASSWTFKSMNTEAFF.